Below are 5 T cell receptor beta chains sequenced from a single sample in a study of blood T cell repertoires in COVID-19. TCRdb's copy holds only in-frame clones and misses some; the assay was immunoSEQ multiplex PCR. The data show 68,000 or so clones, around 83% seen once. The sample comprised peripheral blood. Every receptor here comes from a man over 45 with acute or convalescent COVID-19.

The CDR3 bases are TGTGCCGGGGCACAGTTTGAAAAACTGTTTTTT. Translating gives CAGAQFEKLFF. This chain connects TRBV2 to TRBJ1-4; TRBD1 might be the D (5 bases). V lost 11 bases and J lost 7, with 11 bases in between. Germline V CDR1 and CDR2: SNHLY, FYNNEI. This CDR3 region has 11 residues.

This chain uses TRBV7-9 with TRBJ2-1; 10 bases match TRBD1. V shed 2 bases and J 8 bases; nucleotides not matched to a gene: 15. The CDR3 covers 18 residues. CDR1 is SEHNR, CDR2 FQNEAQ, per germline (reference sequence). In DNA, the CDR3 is TGTGCCAGCAGCTTACGCAGTTTAGGACAGGGGGAGGGGGATGAGCAGTTCTTC. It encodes CASSLRSLGQGEGDEQFF.

The CDR3 loop is CAWGGLAASRVSTDTQYF. CDR3 nucleotides: TGTGCCTGGGGGGGACTAGCGGCGAGCCGGGTCAGCACAGATACGCAGTATTTT. The chain couples TRBV30 to TRBJ2-3, with 11 bases lining up with TRBD2. This CDR3 is built from 18 residues. The germline gives CDR1 GTSNPN, CDR2 SVGIG (reference sequence). Germline trimming cut 5 bases from V and 0 bases from J; bases unmatched to any gene: 13.

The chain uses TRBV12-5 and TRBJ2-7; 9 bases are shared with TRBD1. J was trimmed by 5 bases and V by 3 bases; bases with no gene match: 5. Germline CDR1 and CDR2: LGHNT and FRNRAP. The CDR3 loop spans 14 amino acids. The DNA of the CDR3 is TGTGCTAGTGGTTTCGGGACAGGGTTGGACGAGCAGTACTTC. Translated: CASGFGTGLDEQYF.

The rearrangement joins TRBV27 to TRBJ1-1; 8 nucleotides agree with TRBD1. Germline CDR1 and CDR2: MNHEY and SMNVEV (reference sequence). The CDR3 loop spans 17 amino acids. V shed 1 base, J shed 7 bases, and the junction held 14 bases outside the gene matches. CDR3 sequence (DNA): TGTGCCAGCAGTTTATTGCCCGGGACAGGAGCGGGAGGTGAAGCTTTCTTT. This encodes CASSLLPGTGAGGEAFF.